This TCR beta chain is drawn from a study of blood T cell repertoires in COVID-19. As for the study in general: Acute-phase and convalescent COVID-19 samples originated in the United States, Italy and Spain. T cells, B-cell-depleted T cells, or PBMCs supplied cDNA or gDNA.

As processed by the authors: Estimation of nucleated cell counts was performed using reference gene primer amplification. Assay used: immunoSEQ multiplex PCR; TCRdb lists only in-frame clones, some missing. From that table come the V and J calls and clone size; the DNA was used to work out D and trimming. The sample shows 300,000 or so clones, around nine tenths of them seen only once. The CDR3 loop spans 14 amino acids. V was cut by 0 bases and J by 8 bases, with 13 bases left in between. The V gene's germline CDR1 is LGHNA and CDR2 YSLEER. The gene calls are TRBV4-3 and TRBJ1-2, with D tentatively TRBD1 (6 bases). This TCR was recovered from a man between 45 and 60 years old with active or convalescent COVID-19. Specimen: peripheral blood. CDR3 sequence reads: CASSQDGGAGGYTF. The CDR3 DNA follows: TGCGCCAGCAGCCAAGATGGGGGGGCAGGAGGCTACACCTTC.